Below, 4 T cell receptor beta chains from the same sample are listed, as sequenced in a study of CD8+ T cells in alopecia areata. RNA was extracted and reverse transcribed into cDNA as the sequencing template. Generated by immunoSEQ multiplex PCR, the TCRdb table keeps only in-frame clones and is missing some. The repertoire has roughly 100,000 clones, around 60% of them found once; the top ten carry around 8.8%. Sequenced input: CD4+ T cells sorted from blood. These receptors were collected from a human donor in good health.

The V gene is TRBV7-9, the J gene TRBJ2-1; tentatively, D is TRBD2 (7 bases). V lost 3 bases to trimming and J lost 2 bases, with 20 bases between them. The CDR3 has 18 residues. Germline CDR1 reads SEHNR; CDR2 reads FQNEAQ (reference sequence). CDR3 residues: CASSFPRGGGGAYNEQFF. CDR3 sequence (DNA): TGTGCCAGCAGCTTCCCTCGTGGGGGCGGGGGAGCCTACAATGAGCAGTTCTTC. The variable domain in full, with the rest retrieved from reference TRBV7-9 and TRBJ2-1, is DTGVSQNPRHKITKRGQNVTFRCDPISEHNRLYWYRQTLGQGPEFLTYFQNEAQLEKSRLLSDRFSAERPKGSFSTLEIQRTEQGDSAMYLCASSFPRGGGGAYNEQFFGPGTRLTVL.

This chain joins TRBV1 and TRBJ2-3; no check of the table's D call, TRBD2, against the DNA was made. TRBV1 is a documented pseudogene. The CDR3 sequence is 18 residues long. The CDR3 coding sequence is TGCACCAGCAGCCAAGAACCCTCCCTAGCGGGGGCGACAGATACGCAGTATTTT. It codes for CTSSQEPSLAGATDTQYF.

The CDR3 reads CASSQETSGQETQYF. For the CDR3, the DNA is TGCGCCAGCAGCCAAGAGACTAGCGGGCAAGAGACCCAGTACTTC. J is TRBJ2-5 and V is TRBV4-3, with 10 bases fitting TRBD2. The CDR3 spans 15 residues. The J segment lost 2 bases and the V segment lost 0 bases, leaving 0 bases of the junction unmatched. Germline V CDR1 and CDR2: LGHNA, YSLEER.

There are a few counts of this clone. The CDR3, as DNA: TGTGCCAGCAGTTCCGGGACAGTTAATGAAAAACTGTTTTTT. Protein product: CASSSGTVNEKLFF. The genes are TRBV6-6 and TRBJ1-4; 7 nucleotides agree with TRBD1. CDR3 length equals 14 residues. V was pared by 4 bases and J by 4 bases, with 3 bases of the junction left unmatched. The germline gives CDR1 MNHNY, CDR2 SVGAGI (reference sequence).